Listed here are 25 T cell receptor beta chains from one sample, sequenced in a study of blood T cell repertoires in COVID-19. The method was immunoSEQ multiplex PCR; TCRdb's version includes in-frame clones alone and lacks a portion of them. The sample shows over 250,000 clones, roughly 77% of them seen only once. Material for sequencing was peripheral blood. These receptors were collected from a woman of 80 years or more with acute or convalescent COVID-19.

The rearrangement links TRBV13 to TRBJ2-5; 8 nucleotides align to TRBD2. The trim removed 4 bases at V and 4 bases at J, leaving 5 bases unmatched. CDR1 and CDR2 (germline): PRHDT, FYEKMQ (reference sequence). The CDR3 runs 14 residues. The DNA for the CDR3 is TGTGCCAGCAGCTCGGGACTAGAGGTAGAGACCCAGTACTTC. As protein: CASSSGLEVETQYF.

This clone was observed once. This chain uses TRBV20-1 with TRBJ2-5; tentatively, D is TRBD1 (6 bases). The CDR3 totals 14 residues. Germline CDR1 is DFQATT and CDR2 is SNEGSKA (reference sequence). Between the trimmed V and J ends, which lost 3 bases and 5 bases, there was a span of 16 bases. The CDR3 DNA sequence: TGCAGTGCTAGTCCTCCAGGACAGCCGGAGACCCAGTACTTC. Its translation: CSASPPGQPETQYF.

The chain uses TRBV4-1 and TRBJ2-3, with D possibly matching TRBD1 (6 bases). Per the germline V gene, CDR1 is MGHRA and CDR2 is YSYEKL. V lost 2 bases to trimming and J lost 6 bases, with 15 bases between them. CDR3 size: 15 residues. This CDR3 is CASSQTQGLEDTQYF. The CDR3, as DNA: TGCGCCAGCAGCCAAACACAGGGTTTGGAGGATACGCAGTATTTT.

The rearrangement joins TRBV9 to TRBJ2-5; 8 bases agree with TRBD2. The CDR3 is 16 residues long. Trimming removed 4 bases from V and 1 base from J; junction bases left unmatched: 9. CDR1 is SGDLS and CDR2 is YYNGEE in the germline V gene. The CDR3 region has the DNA TGTGCCAGCAGCCCCCGGGCTAGCGGGTTCCAAGAGACCCAGTACTTC. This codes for CASSPRASGFQETQYF. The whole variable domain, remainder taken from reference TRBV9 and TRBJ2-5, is DSGVTQTPKHLITATGQRVTLRCSPRSGDLSVYWYQQSLDQGLQFLIQYYNGEERAKGNILERFSAQQFPDLHSELNLSSLELGDSALYFCASSPRASGFQETQYFGPGTRLLVL.

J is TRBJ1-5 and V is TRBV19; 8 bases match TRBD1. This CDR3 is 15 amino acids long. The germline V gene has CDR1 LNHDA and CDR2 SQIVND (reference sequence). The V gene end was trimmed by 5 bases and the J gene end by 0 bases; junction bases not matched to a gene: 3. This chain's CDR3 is CASSRQGNSNQPQHF. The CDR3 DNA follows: TGTGCCAGTAGTCGACAGGGGAATAGCAATCAGCCCCAGCATTTT. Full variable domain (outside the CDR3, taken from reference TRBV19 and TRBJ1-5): DGGITQSPKYLFRKEGQNVTLSCEQNLNHDAMYWYRQDPGQGLRLIYYSQIVNDFQKGDIAEGYSVSREKKESFPLTVTSAQKNPTAFYLCASSRQGNSNQPQHFGDGTRLSIL.

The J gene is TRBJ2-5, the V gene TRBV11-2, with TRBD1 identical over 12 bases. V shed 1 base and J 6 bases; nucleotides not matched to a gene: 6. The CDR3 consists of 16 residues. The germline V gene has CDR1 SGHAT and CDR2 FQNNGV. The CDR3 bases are TGTGCCAGCAGCTTAGGTGGGACAGGGGGCATGAAGACCCAGTACTTC. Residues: CASSLGGTGGMKTQYF.

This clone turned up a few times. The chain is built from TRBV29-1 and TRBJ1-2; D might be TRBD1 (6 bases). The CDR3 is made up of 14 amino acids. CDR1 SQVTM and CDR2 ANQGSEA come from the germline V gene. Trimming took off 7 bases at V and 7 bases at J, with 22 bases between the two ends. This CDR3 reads CSARRGGEAIGYTF. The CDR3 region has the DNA TGCAGCGCCCGGAGGGGGGGGGAGGCCATTGGCTACACCTTC.

The DNA for the CDR3 is TGTGCCAGCAGCCAGGCTAGCGGGGGAGGACGAGAGCAGTACTTC. Protein product: CASSQASGGGREQYF. The V gene is TRBV3-1 (or the pseudogene TRBV3-2), the J gene TRBJ2-7, with 10 bases aligning to TRBD2. The CDR3 is 15 residues long. Unmatched junction bases numbered 9, after V lost 3 bases and J lost 7 bases. CDR1 LGHDT and CDR2 YNNKEL come from the germline V gene (reference sequence).

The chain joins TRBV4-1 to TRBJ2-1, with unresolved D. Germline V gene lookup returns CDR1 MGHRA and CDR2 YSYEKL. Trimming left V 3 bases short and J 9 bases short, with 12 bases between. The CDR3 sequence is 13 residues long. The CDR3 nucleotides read TGCGCCAGCAGCCAGGTGACATTTACTGAGCAGTTCTTC. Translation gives CASSQVTFTEQFF.

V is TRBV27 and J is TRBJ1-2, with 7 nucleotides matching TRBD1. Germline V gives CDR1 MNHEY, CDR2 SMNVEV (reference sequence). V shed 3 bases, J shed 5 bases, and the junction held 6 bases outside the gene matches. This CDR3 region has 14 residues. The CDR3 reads CASSFLGQPYGYTF. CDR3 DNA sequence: TGTGCCAGCAGTTTCTTGGGACAGCCTTATGGCTACACCTTC.

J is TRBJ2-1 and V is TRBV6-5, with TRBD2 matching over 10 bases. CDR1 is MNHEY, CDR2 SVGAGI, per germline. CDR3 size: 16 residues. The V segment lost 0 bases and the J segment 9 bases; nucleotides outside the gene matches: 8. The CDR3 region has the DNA TGTGCCAGCAGTTACTCGTCTAGCGGGAGTACTAGTGAGCAGTTCTTC. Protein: CASSYSSSGSTSEQFF.

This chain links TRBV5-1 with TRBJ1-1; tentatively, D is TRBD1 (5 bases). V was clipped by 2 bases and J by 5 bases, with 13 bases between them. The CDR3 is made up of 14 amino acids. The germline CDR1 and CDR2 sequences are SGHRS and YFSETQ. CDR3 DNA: TGCGCCAGCAGCTTCCAGGGAGGGATAACTGAAGCTTTCTTT. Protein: CASSFQGGITEAFF. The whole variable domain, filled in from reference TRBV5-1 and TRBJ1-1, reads KAGVTQTPRYLIKTRGQQVTLSCSPISGHRSVSWYQQTPGQGLQFLFEYFSETQRNKGNFPGRFSGRQFSNSRSEMNVSTLELGDSALYLCASSFQGGITEAFFGQGTRLTVV.

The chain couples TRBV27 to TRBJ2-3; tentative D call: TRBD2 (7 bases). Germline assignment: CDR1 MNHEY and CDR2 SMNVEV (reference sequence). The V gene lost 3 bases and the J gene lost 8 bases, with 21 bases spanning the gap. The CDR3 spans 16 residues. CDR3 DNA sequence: TGTGCCAGCAGTTTCAGCAGGGAGGGGGTCAAAGGTACGCAGTATTTT. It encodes CASSFSREGVKGTQYF.

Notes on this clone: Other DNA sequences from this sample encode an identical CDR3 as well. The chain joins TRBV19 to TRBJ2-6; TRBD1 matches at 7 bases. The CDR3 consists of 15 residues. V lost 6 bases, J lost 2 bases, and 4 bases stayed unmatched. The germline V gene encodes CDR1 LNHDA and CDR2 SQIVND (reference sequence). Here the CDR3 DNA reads TGTGCCAGTAGCCCGGGGACAGCTGGGGCCAACGTCCTGACTTTC. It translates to CASSPGTAGANVLTF.

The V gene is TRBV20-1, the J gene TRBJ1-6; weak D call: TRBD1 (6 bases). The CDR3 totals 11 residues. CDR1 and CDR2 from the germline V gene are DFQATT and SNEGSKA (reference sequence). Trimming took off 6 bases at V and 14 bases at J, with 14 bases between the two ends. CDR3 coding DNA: TGCAGTGCCTCGACAGGAGACACCCTCCACTTT. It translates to CSASTGDTLHF.

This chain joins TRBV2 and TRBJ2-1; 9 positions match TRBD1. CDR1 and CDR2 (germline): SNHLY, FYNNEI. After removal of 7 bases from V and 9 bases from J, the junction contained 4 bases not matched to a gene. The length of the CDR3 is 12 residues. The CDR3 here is CASKEQGAEQFF. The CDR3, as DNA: TGTGCCAGCAAGGAACAGGGGGCTGAGCAGTTCTTC.

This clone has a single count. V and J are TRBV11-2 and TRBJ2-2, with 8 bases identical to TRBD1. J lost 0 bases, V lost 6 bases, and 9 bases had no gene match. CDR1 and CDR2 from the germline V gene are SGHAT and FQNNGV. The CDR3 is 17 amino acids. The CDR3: CASSSYRDRTNTGELFF. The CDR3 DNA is TGTGCCAGCAGTTCCTACCGGGACAGGACGAACACCGGGGAGCTGTTTTTT. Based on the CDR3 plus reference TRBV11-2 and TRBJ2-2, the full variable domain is EAGVAQSPRYKIIEKRQSVAFWCNPISGHATLYWYQQILGQGPKLLIQFQNNGVVDDSQLPKDRFSAERLKGVDSTLKIQPAKLEDSAVYLCASSSYRDRTNTGELFFGEGSRLTVL.

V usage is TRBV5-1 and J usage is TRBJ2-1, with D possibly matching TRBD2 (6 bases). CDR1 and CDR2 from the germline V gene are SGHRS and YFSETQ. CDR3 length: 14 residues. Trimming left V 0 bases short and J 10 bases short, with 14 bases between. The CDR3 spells CASSLVGSGREQFF. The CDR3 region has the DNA TGCGCCAGCAGCTTGGTTGGTAGCGGCAGGGAGCAGTTCTTC.

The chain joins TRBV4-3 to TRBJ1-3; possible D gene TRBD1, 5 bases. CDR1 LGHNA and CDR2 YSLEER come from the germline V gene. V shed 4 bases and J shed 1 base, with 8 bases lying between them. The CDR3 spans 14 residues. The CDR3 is CASSPGRSGNTIYF. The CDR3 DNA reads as TGCGCCAGCAGCCCAGGGCGTTCTGGAAACACCATATATTTT.

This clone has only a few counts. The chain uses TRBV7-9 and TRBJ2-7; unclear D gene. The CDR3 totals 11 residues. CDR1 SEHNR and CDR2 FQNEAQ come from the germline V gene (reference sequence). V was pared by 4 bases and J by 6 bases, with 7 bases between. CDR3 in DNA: TGTGCCAGCAGCTCGACTCGCGAGCAGTACTTC. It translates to CASSSTREQYF.

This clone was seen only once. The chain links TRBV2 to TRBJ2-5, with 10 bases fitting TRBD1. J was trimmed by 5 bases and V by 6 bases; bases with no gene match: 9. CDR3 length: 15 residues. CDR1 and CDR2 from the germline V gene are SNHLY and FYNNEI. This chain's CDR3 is CASRRGTGAQETQYF. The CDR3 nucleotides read TGTGCCAGCAGGAGGGGGACAGGGGCCCAGGAGACCCAGTACTTC.

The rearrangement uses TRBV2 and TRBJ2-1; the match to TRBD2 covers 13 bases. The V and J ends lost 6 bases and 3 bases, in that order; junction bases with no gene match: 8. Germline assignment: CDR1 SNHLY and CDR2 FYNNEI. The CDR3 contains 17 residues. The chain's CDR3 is CASSKGTSGVNYNEQFF. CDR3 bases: TGTGCCAGCAGCAAGGGGACTAGCGGGGTAAACTACAATGAGCAGTTCTTC.

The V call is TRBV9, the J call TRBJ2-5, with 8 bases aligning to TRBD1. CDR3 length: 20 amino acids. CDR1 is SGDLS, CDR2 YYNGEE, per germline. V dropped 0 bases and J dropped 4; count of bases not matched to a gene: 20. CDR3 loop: CASSVATSAGGVHRGETQYF. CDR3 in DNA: TGTGCCAGCAGCGTAGCTACATCGGCAGGGGGCGTCCATCGCGGAGAGACCCAGTACTTC.

CDR3 coding DNA: TGTGCCAGCAGGACGGACACCAACTATGGCTACACCTTC. It codes for CASRTDTNYGYTF. The rearrangement joins TRBV12-3 or TRBV12-4 to TRBJ1-2; weak D call: TRBD1 (5 bases). The V and J ends lost 6 bases and 2 bases respectively, with 10 bases between them. The CDR3 is made up of 13 amino acids.

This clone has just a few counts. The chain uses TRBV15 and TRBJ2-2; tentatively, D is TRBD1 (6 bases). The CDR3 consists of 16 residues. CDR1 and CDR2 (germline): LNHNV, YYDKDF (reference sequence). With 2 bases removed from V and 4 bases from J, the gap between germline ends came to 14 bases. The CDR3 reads CATSRPGQSLTGELFF. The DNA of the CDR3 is TGTGCCACCAGCAGACCGGGACAAAGTCTCACCGGGGAGCTGTTTTTT.